This passage covers 27 T cell receptor beta chains from one sample sequenced in a study of T cell clonotyping in hematopoietic cell transplantation. Regarding time point: recipient sample about 28 days before transplant, after cytoreduction. Only in-frame clones appear in the TCRdb table, and some are missing; sequencing was by immunoSEQ multiplex PCR. Of 45,000 or so clones listed, approximately 78% were seen once; the top ten hold roughly 5.5%. The sequencing here drew on peripheral blood mononuclear cells, taken before stem cell transplant. These receptor sequences come from a man aged 55 to 69 with myelodysplastic syndrome. Some clones in this sample may be carry-over from other donors' samples.

This chain joins TRBV28 and TRBJ1-2; 9 bases are shared with TRBD1. After removal of 6 bases from V and 7 bases from J, the junction contained 9 bases not matched to a gene. Germline V gene lookup returns CDR1 MDHEN and CDR2 SYDVKM. CDR3 length equals 14 residues. CDR3 amino acids: CASRSRDREPGYTF. The CDR3 region has the DNA TGTGCCAGCAGGTCCCGGGACAGGGAACCTGGCTACACCTTC.

The CDR3 reads CASTSRLAGGTHEQYF. The CDR3 DNA reads as TGTGCCAGCACCTCTAGACTAGCGGGGGGGACCCACGAGCAGTACTTC. The J gene is TRBJ2-7, the V gene TRBV5-8; 14 bases are shared with TRBD2. Losses at the gene ends were 6 bases for V and 5 bases for J; bases not matched to a gene: 10. CDR1 and CDR2 (germline): SGHTS, YDEGEE. The CDR3 sequence is 16 residues long. Full variable domain (outside the CDR3, taken from reference TRBV5-8 and TRBJ2-7): EAGVTQSPTHLIKTRGQQATLRCSPISGHTSVYWYQQALGLGLQFLLWYDEGEERNRGNFPPRFSGRQFPNYSSELNVNALELEDSALYLCASTSRLAGGTHEQYFGPGTRLTVT.

The genes are TRBV14 and TRBJ2-3; D call uncertain. Germline V gene lookup returns CDR1 SGHDN and CDR2 FVKESK. V gave up 1 base and J gave up 7 bases, with 9 bases separating them. The CDR3 contains 13 residues. Here the CDR3 reads CASSQAGTNTQYF. CDR3 bases: TGTGCCAGCAGCCAAGCTGGTACCAATACGCAGTATTTT.

This clone was observed once. The chain has TRBV14 and TRBJ2-2; D call uncertain. Germline V gene sequence: CDR1 SGHDN, CDR2 FVKESK. CDR3 size: 16 residues. V was pared by 3 bases and J by 0 bases, with 11 bases between. The CDR3 DNA reads TGTGCCAGCAGCCAGACGGCGGTCGCGAACACCGGGGAGCTGTTTTTT. Protein product: CASSQTAVANTGELFF.

The chain is built from TRBV11-2 and TRBJ2-7; D is undetermined. This CDR3 spans 13 amino acids. Germline V gene data show CDR1 as SGHAT and CDR2 as FQNNGV. The V end lost 0 bases, the J end lost 4 bases, and 7 bases lay between the germline ends. The CDR3 loop is CASSLEDFYEQYF. As DNA, the CDR3 is TGTGCCAGCAGCTTAGAAGACTTTTACGAGCAGTACTTC.

V and J are TRBV30 and TRBJ2-1, with 7 bases matching TRBD2. The trim removed 1 base at V and 7 bases at J, leaving 7 bases unmatched. From germline, CDR1 is GTSNPN and CDR2 SVGIG (reference sequence). The CDR3 loop spans 14 amino acids. CDR3 in DNA: TGTGCCTGGAGTGCGGGGCTAGCGGCAAATGAGCAGTTCTTC. This codes for CAWSAGLAANEQFF.

The J gene is TRBJ2-7, the V gene TRBV19; either TRBD1 or TRBD2 may fit D (6 bases each). Trimming cost V 1 base and J 3 bases, with 13 bases left between them. CDR1 and CDR2 from the germline V gene are LNHDA and SQIVND (reference sequence). The CDR3 is made up of 15 amino acids. CDR3 residues: CASSIAAGQSYEQYF. CDR3 in DNA: TGTGCCAGTAGTATAGCGGCGGGACAAAGCTACGAGCAGTACTTC.

The rearrangement links TRBV2 to TRBJ2-7, with 10 positions matching TRBD1. This CDR3 contains 10 residues. CDR1 is SNHLY, CDR2 FYNNEI, per germline. Unmatched junction bases numbered 1, after V lost 10 bases and J lost 7 bases. CDR3: CATDRGEQYF. In DNA, the CDR3 is TGTGCCACGGACAGGGGGGAGCAGTACTTC.

The chain combines TRBV6-1 with TRBJ1-6; D gene ambiguous. Trimming cost V 7 bases and J 5 bases, with 9 bases left between them. The CDR3 has 13 residues. Germline assignment: CDR1 MNHNS and CDR2 SASEGT. CDR3 DNA: TGTGCCAGCAAAGACTCAAATAATTCACCCCTCCACTTT. It is translated as CASKDSNNSPLHF.

This chain links TRBV19 with TRBJ1-5; 10 bases fit TRBD1. V lost 5 bases and J lost 0; bases outside the gene matches: 10. The CDR3 totals 18 residues. Germline CDR1 LNHDA, CDR2 SQIVND (reference sequence). The CDR3 protein is CASSPARWDRGSNQPQHF. The CDR3 DNA sequence: TGTGCCAGTAGTCCGGCCCGTTGGGACAGGGGTAGCAATCAGCCCCAGCATTTT. Based on the CDR3 plus reference TRBV19 and TRBJ1-5, the full variable domain is DGGITQSPKYLFRKEGQNVTLSCEQNLNHDAMYWYRQDPGQGLRLIYYSQIVNDFQKGDIAEGYSVSREKKESFPLTVTSAQKNPTAFYLCASSPARWDRGSNQPQHFGDGTRLSIL.

A few counts support this clone. The CDR3 reads CASSLVGSPNQPQHF. For the CDR3, the DNA is TGTGCCAGCAGCTTAGTGGGCAGCCCCAATCAGCCCCAGCATTTT. The rearrangement joins TRBV7-2 to TRBJ1-5; D unclear. Germline CDR1 and CDR2: SGHTA and FQGNSA. V lost 1 base to trimming and J lost 3 bases, with 10 bases between them. The CDR3 contains 15 residues.

This sequence joins TRBV6-5 and TRBJ2-5; D is perhaps TRBD1 (6 bases). The CDR3 is 14 residues long. Germline assignment: CDR1 MNHEY and CDR2 SVGAGI. The V gene lost 5 bases and the J gene lost 5 bases, with 15 bases spanning the gap. DNA of the CDR3: TGTGCCAGCAGTCGAAGGGGGACACAGGAGACCCAGTACTTC. Translation gives CASSRRGTQETQYF.

The J gene is TRBJ1-2, the V gene TRBV19; D unresolved. CDR3 length: 13 amino acids. Germline CDR1 is LNHDA and CDR2 is SQIVND (reference sequence). Trimming took off 3 bases at V and 2 bases at J, with 7 bases between the two ends. The CDR3 sequence is CASSIRPNYGYTF. In DNA, the CDR3 is TGTGCCAGTAGTATCAGGCCCAACTATGGCTACACCTTC.

The gene calls are TRBV29-1 and TRBJ1-2, with 9 bases fitting TRBD1. Germline loops: CDR1 SQVTM, CDR2 ANQGSEA. Unmatched junction bases numbered 5, after V lost 6 bases and J lost 0 bases. This CDR3 is built from 14 residues. The DNA of the CDR3 is TGCAGCGTAGTGACAGGGGGATCTAACTATGGCTACACCTTC. Its protein product is CSVVTGGSNYGYTF. Variable domain in full (rest from reference TRBV29-1 and TRBJ1-2): SAVISQKPSRDICQRGTSLTIQCQVDSQVTMMFWYRQQPGQSLTLIATANQGSEATYESGFVIDKFPISRPNLTFSTLTVSNMSPEDSSIYLCSVVTGGSNYGYTFGSGTRLTVV.

The chain couples TRBV9 to TRBJ2-5; D not resolved. The closer fit of TRBJ2-7 to the DNA end suggests the J call may be wrong. The CDR3 has 14 amino acids. Germline V gene sequence: CDR1 SGDLS, CDR2 YYNGEE. This CDR3 reads CASSVGQEPYEQYF. The CDR3 bases are TGTGCCAGCAGCGTAGGCCAGGAGCCCTACGAGCAGTACTTC.

This clone was observed once. The chain joins TRBV6-5 to TRBJ2-7; 8 bases match TRBD2. In germline, CDR1 is MNHEY, CDR2 SVGAGI. V was clipped by 2 bases and J by 1 base; unmatched bases: 1. This CDR3 has 14 amino acids. The CDR3 DNA sequence: TGTGCCAGCAGTTACACTAGCGGATCCTACGAGCAGTACTTC. Protein product: CASSYTSGSYEQYF.

The CDR3 loop reads CASSLSGWDRDSNQPQHF. The CDR3 nucleotides read TGTGCCAGCAGTTTATCAGGTTGGGACAGGGATAGCAATCAGCCCCAGCATTTT. The rearrangement uses TRBV28 and TRBJ1-5; TRBD1 matches 9 bases. V dropped 1 base and J dropped 0; count of bases not matched to a gene: 7. Germline values: CDR1 MDHEN, CDR2 SYDVKM. CDR3 length equals 18 residues. Together with reference TRBV28 and TRBJ1-5, the CDR3 gives the full variable domain: DVKVTQSSRYLVKRTGEKVFLECVQDMDHENMFWYRQDPGLGLRLIYFSYDVKMKEKGDIPEGYSVSREKKERFSLILESASTNQTSMYLCASSLSGWDRDSNQPQHFGDGTRLSIL.

This sequence joins TRBV14 and TRBJ2-5; the D gene is possibly TRBD1 (5 bases). This CDR3 contains 15 residues. Germline loops: CDR1 SGHDN, CDR2 FVKESK. Trimming removed 3 bases at V and 5 bases at J, with 16 bases between. The CDR3 DNA reads as TGTGCCAGCAGCCAGGACACCATCGCTGGGGAGACCCAGTACTTC. It encodes CASSQDTIAGETQYF.

J is TRBJ1-5 and V is TRBV7-9, with TRBD1 matching 10 bases. There are 15 residues in the CDR3. J lost 6 bases, V lost 5 bases, and 7 bases had no gene match. Germline V lookup: CDR1 SEHNR, CDR2 FQNEAQ (reference sequence). CDR3 DNA: TGTGCCAGCAGCGAGGGGACAGGGGAAAGTCAGCCCCAGCATTTT. This encodes CASSEGTGESQPQHF.

This clone was detected a few times. This chain uses TRBV29-1 with TRBJ1-2; 8 bases map to TRBD1. The CDR3 totals 12 residues. Per germline, CDR1 SQVTM and CDR2 ANQGSEA. Trimming removed 6 bases from V and 4 bases from J; junction bases left unmatched: 4. Here the CDR3 DNA reads TGCAGCGTGTTGGGACAGGTCTATGGCTACACCTTC. Protein product: CSVLGQVYGYTF.

This chain links TRBV11-2 with TRBJ2-4, with 8 bases that match TRBD1. CDR3 length: 15 residues. Germline loops: CDR1 SGHAT, CDR2 FQNNGV. Trimming removed 6 bases from V and 4 bases from J; junction bases left unmatched: 8. DNA of the CDR3: TGTGCCAGCAGACCGGACAGGGTGGGGAAAAACATTCAGTACTTC. It encodes CASRPDRVGKNIQYF. Complete variable domain (other parts from reference TRBV11-2 and TRBJ2-4): EAGVAQSPRYKIIEKRQSVAFWCNPISGHATLYWYQQILGQGPKLLIQFQNNGVVDDSQLPKDRFSAERLKGVDSTLKIQPAKLEDSAVYLCASRPDRVGKNIQYFGAGTRLSVL.

Worth noting for this clone: The same CDR3 arises from other DNA sequences in this sample as well. The V and J genes are TRBV7-2 and TRBJ2-7, with D possibly being TRBD1 or TRBD2 (5 bases each). Germline V gene data show CDR1 as SGHTA and CDR2 as FQGNSA. V lost 5 bases, J lost 4 bases, and 12 bases lay in between. The CDR3 runs to 13 residues. The CDR3 region is CASSLGTEYEQYF. In nucleotides, the CDR3 is TGTGCCAGCAGCCTCGGGACCGAGTACGAGCAGTACTTC. Together with reference TRBV7-2 and TRBJ2-7, the CDR3 gives the full variable domain: GAGVSQSPSNKVTEKGKDVELRCDPISGHTALYWYRQSLGQGLEFLIYFQGNSAPDKSGLPSDRFSAERTGGSVSTLTIQRTQQEDSAVYLCASSLGTEYEQYFGPGTRLTVT.

The CDR3 nucleotides are TGTGCCAGCAGCTTAAACAGCGGGAAGGGCACAGATACGCAGTATTTT. Amino acid sequence: CASSLNSGKGTDTQYF. The chain is built from TRBV7-2 and TRBJ2-3, with 7 bases aligning to TRBD2. The CDR3 consists of 16 residues. The V and J ends lost 2 bases and 1 base, in that order; junction bases with no gene match: 6. From germline, CDR1 is SGHTA and CDR2 FQGNSA.

V gene TRBV30 combines with J gene TRBJ2-7; D is unresolved. Between the trimmed V and J ends, which lost 2 bases and 5 bases, there was a span of 13 bases. Germline CDR1 is GTSNPN and CDR2 is SVGIG (reference sequence). This CDR3 comprises 13 residues. CDR3 protein: CAWSLTHYHEQYF. The CDR3 DNA sequence: TGTGCCTGGAGTCTTACCCACTACCACGAGCAGTACTTC.

The chain combines TRBV5-6 with TRBJ1-3; D is ambiguous. V was shortened by 3 bases and J by 3 bases, with 13 bases between the two germline ends. CDR1 is SGHDT and CDR2 is YYEEEE in the germline V gene. The CDR3 loop spans 15 amino acids. In DNA form, the CDR3 reads TGTGCCAGCAGCTGGCGCGGGGATTTTGGAAACACCATATATTTT. Amino acids: CASSWRGDFGNTIYF.

The CDR3 coding sequence is TGTGCCTGGAGTGGTCGCGGAGGGGCGAACACTGAAGCTTTCTTT. It codes for CAWSGRGGANTEAFF. The V and J genes are TRBV30 and TRBJ1-1, with D tentatively TRBD1 (5 bases). Germline V gives CDR1 GTSNPN, CDR2 SVGIG (reference sequence). The CDR3 spans 15 residues. Between the trimmed V and J ends, which lost 1 base and 1 base, there was a span of 13 bases. Full variable domain (missing parts from reference TRBV30 and TRBJ1-1): SQTIHQWPATLVQPVGSPLSLECTVEGTSNPNLYWYRQAAGRGLQLLFYSVGIGQISSEVPQNLSASRPQDRQFILSSKKLLLSDSGFYLCAWSGRGGANTEAFFGQGTRLTVV.

The chain employs TRBV19 and TRBJ2-3; D is unresolved. V was shortened by 5 bases and J by 0 bases, with 9 bases between the two germline ends. Germline CDR1 and CDR2: LNHDA and SQIVND (reference sequence). CDR3 length: 14 amino acids. The CDR3 coding sequence is TGTGCCAGTAGTGCGACATGGAGCACAGATACGCAGTATTTT. Its protein is CASSATWSTDTQYF.